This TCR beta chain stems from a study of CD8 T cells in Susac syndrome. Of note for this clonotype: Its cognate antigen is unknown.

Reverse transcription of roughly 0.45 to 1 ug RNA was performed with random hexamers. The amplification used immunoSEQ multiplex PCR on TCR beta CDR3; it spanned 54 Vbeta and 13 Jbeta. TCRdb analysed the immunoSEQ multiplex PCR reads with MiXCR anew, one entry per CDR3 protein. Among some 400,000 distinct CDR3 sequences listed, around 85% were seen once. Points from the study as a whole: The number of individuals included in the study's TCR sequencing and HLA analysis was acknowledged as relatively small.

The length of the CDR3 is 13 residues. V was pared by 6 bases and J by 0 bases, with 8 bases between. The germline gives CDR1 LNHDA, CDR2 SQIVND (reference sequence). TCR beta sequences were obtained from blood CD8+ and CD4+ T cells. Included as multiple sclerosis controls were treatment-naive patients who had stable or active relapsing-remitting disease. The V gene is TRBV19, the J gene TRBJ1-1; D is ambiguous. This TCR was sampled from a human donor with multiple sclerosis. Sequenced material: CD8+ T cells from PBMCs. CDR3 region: CASSPRLNTEAFF. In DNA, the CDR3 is TGTGCCAGTAGCCCCCGGCTGAACACTGAAGCTTTCTTT.